This TCR beta chain was found in a study of T cells after posttransplantation cyclophosphamide. Study-wide results and limits: Later blood repertoires were often dominated by clones from the donor CD8+ memory compartment. Recipient CMV seropositivity and CMV reactivation strongly tracked TRB clonality. Blood and skin or GI T cell repertoires showed limited TRB overlap.

The data were produced by immunoSEQ multiplex PCR, yet TCRdb's version contains in-frame clones alone and is incomplete. This sample carries 23,000 or so clones, none of them present only once. This clone showed up many times. Its antigen is not known. V gave up 6 bases and J gave up 2 bases; unmatched junction bases: 6. Germline V gene sequence: CDR1 SEHNR, CDR2 FQNEAQ (reference sequence). This CDR3 comprises 14 residues. A marrow graft followed busulfan-fludarabine conditioning, with cyclophosphamide on days +3 and +4. The TCR originated in a male patient in his late teens or twenties who received an allogeneic stem cell transplant from a related donor, was CMV-positive, and had no GVHD. Among the T cells, some may be from the graft donor. V gene TRBV7-9 combines with J gene TRBJ1-1, with 7 bases matching TRBD1. The material sequenced was PBMCs, taken after allogeneic stem cell transplant with posttransplant cyclophosphamide. CDR3 DNA: TGTGCCAGCAGTCACGACAGGGACAACACTGAAGCTTTCTTT. Its protein product is CASSHDRDNTEAFF.